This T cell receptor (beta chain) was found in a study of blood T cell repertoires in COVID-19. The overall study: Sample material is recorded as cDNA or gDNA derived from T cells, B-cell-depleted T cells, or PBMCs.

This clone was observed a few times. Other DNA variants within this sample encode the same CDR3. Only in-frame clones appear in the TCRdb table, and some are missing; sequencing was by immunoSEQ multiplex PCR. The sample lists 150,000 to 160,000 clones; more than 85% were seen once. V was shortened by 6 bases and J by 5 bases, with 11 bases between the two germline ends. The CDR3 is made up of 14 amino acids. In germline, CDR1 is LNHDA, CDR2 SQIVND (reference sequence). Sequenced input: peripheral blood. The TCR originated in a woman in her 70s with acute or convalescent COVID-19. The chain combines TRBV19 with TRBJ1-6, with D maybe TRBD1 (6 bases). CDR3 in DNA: TGTGCCAGTAGGCCTCGGGACAATAATTCACCCCTCCACTTT. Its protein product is CASRPRDNNSPLHF.